This T cell receptor (beta chain) stems from a study of cytomegalovirus exposure and HLA in healthy donors. Study findings and constraints: In terms of immune exposure information, only CMV serostatus was available.

The CDR3 spans 13 residues. Germline-derived CDR1 and CDR2 are SQVTM and ANQGSEA. Deletions cut 1 base from V and 5 bases from J, with 11 bases between. Only a few counts were recorded for this clone. What it binds is unknown. Vbeta (60) and Jbeta (13) primers were used in the PCR. Per the original methods: Some 11 million of the approximately 80 million unique TCR beta chains counted in a later analysis were shared. The table came from immunoSEQ multiplex PCR; TCRdb's copy has only in-frame clones and leaves some out. V and J calls and clone size are copied from that table; D and trimming were computed from the DNA. The data show 200,000 to 250,000 clones, 65% to 75% seen once.

The chain links TRBV29-1 to TRBJ2-5; weak D call: TRBD2 (5 bases). The TCR sequence derives from a woman aged 25-40 years in good health and CMV-seronegative. The specimen was PBMCs. This CDR3 is CSVEAGIRETQYF. The CDR3 bases are TGCAGCGTTGAAGCGGGGATTAGGGAGACCCAGTACTTC. The whole variable domain, remainder taken from reference TRBV29-1 and TRBJ2-5, is SAVISQKPSRDICQRGTSLTIQCQVDSQVTMMFWYRQQPGQSLTLIATANQGSEATYESGFVIDKFPISRPNLTFSTLTVSNMSPEDSSIYLCSVEAGIRETQYFGPGTRLLVL.